The 2 T cell receptor beta chains below all came from one sample that was sequenced in a study of T-cell reconstitution after alpha-beta-depleted transplantation in children. A TCRbeta library incorporating unique molecular identifiers was prepared. TCRdb re-called the PCR reads with MiXCR, one entry per CDR3 protein. The repertoire consists of around 250,000 distinct CDR3 sequences, with under 9.5% occurring once and the leading ten covering 5% to 7%. The specimen comprised PBMCs, mostly from graft donor cells, sampled 180 days after TCRalphabeta/CD19-depleted stem cell transplant. These receptors all stem from a male patient younger than 18 who had a stem cell transplant for acute lymphoblastic leukemia, so the T cells may come from the graft donor.

This clonotype was found many times. CDR3 DNA: TGTGCCAGCAAGGGGAAACGGTATGAAAAACTGTTTTTT. Its protein product is CASKGKRYEKLFF. The chain is built from TRBV21-1 and TRBJ1-4; the DNA was not used to check the table's D call, TRBD1. TRBV21-1 is reported as a pseudogene. The CDR3 covers 13 residues.

This clonotype occurred many times. V and J are TRBV6-1 and TRBJ1-6, with D possibly TRBD1 on 5 matching bases. This CDR3 comprises 16 residues. From germline, CDR1 is MNHNS and CDR2 SASEGT. V lost 7 bases and J 0 bases, leaving 13 bases between the germline ends. The CDR3 sequence: CASTRAGSSYNSPLHF. The CDR3 region has the DNA TGTGCCAGCACAAGGGCAGGGAGCTCCTATAATTCACCCCTCCACTTT.